The 23 T cell receptor beta chains below were found in one sample sequenced in a study of neurological immune-mediated disorders. TCRdb called the 5' RACE reads again in MiXCR, with one record for every CDR3 protein. The sample has 65,000 to 75,000 distinct CDR3 sequences, about 5.1% seen once; the top ten hold 2.2%. The sample was PBMCs. These receptors all stem from a woman between 65 and 79 years old with multiple sclerosis.

A few counts support this clonotype. The rearrangement links TRBV7-9 to TRBJ2-6; possible D gene TRBD2, 5 bases. This CDR3 has 16 residues. Per germline, CDR1 SEHNR and CDR2 FQNEAQ (reference sequence). V lost 3 bases and J lost 4, with 13 bases in between. Here the CDR3 DNA reads TGTGCCAGCAGCTTTCCCTCGGCGGGCGGGGCCAACGTCCTGACTTTC. Translation gives CASSFPSAGGANVLTF.

This clonotype has a handful of counts. The chain links TRBV11-1 to TRBJ2-1; 11 bases align to TRBD1. Germline values: CDR1 SGHAT, CDR2 FQDESV (reference sequence). This CDR3 has 16 amino acids. The J segment lost 0 bases and the V segment lost 5 bases, leaving 3 bases of the junction unmatched. CDR3 in DNA: TGTGCCAGCAGCCCGGACAGGGGGCTCTCCTACAATGAGCAGTTCTTC. Translating gives CASSPDRGLSYNEQFF.

The genes are TRBV2 and TRBJ2-1; a possible D gene is TRBD1 (5 bases). This CDR3 has 12 residues. CDR1 is SNHLY, CDR2 FYNNEI, per germline. Trimming cost V 8 bases and J 9 bases, with 14 bases left between them. The CDR3 coding sequence is TGTGCCAGCCTCCTACAGGTTTCTGAGCAGTTCTTC. It encodes CASLLQVSEQFF.

This clonotype was recorded many times. This sequence joins TRBV5-6 and TRBJ1-1, with TRBD1 matching 8 bases. There are 12 residues in the CDR3. Germline CDR1 is SGHDT and CDR2 is YYEEEE. Unmatched junction bases numbered 5, after V lost 3 bases and J lost 10 bases. The CDR3 is CASSSRTGLAFF. For the CDR3, the DNA is TGTGCCAGCAGCTCCAGGACAGGGCTAGCTTTCTTT.

This clonotype was observed at least ten times. V and J are TRBV7-2 and TRBJ2-4, with 10 bases lining up with TRBD1. CDR1 SGHTA and CDR2 FQGNSA come from the germline V gene. The CDR3 sequence is 14 residues long. V shed 6 bases and J 6 bases; nucleotides not matched to a gene: 5. The CDR3 DNA reads TGTGCCAGCAGTCCGACAGGGGGCAGAAACATTCAGTACTTC. Its protein is CASSPTGGRNIQYF.

This clonotype was counted at least ten times. The CDR3 is CASSLLVYNEQFF. For the CDR3, the DNA is TGTGCCAGCAGCCTACTGGTCTATAATGAGCAGTTCTTC. The chain carries TRBV12-3 or TRBV12-4 and TRBJ2-1, with D hard to call. The V gene lost 6 bases and the J gene lost 7 bases, with 13 bases spanning the gap. The CDR3 length is 13 residues.

At least ten counts were recorded for this clonotype. The gene calls are TRBV12-3 or TRBV12-4 and TRBJ2-5; TRBD1 agrees at 9 bases. The CDR3 runs to 15 residues. Unmatched junction bases numbered 12, after V lost 5 bases and J lost 8 bases. CDR3 DNA: TGTGCCAGCAGTCCCTGGGACAGGGAGGGGGGAACCCAGTACTTC. This encodes CASSPWDREGGTQYF.

V is TRBV7-2 and J is TRBJ2-4, with a possible D match to TRBD1 (7 bases). Per germline, CDR1 SGHTA and CDR2 FQGNSA. V was clipped by 5 bases and J by 0 bases, with 14 bases between them. CDR3 length: 16 residues. The chain's CDR3 is CASSPGDSLAKNIQYF. The CDR3 DNA sequence: TGTGCCAGCAGCCCGGGGGACAGCCTAGCCAAAAACATTCAGTACTTC. Combining the CDR3 with reference TRBV7-2 and TRBJ2-4 gives the whole variable domain GAGVSQSPSNKVTEKGKDVELRCDPISGHTALYWYRQSLGQGLEFLIYFQGNSAPDKSGLPSDRFSAERTGGSVSTLTIQRTQQEDSAVYLCASSPGDSLAKNIQYFGAGTRLSVL.

This clonotype was counted ten times or more. V gene TRBV5-1 combines with J gene TRBJ2-2; D remains ambiguous. Germline V lookup: CDR1 SGHRS, CDR2 YFSETQ. Trimming shortened V by 4 bases and J by 1 base, and 8 bases separated the two germline ends. This CDR3 contains 14 residues. The CDR3 DNA sequence: TGCGCCAGCAGCCGTGGTAGGAACACCGGGGAGCTGTTTTTT. The encoded protein is CASSRGRNTGELFF. Looking up the rest from reference TRBV5-1 and TRBJ2-2 gives the full variable domain: KAGVTQTPRYLIKTRGQQVTLSCSPISGHRSVSWYQQTPGQGLQFLFEYFSETQRNKGNFPGRFSGRQFSNSRSEMNVSTLELGDSALYLCASSRGRNTGELFFGEGSRLTVL.

This clonotype has at least ten counts. The V call is TRBV3-2, the J call TRBJ1-5; the table's D call TRBD1 went unverified against the DNA. TRBV3-2 is described as a pseudogene. This CDR3 is 14 amino acids long. CDR3 in amino acids: CASKSPGLSWPQHF. CDR3 nucleotide sequence: TGTGCCAGCAAGAGCCCAGGGTTATCCTGGCCCCAGCATTTT.

The table lists this clonotype with many counts. This sequence joins TRBV9 and TRBJ2-3; 10 nucleotides line up with TRBD2. V shed 1 base, J shed 0 bases, and the junction held 2 bases outside the gene matches. The CDR3 contains 16 residues. The V gene's germline CDR1 is SGDLS and CDR2 YYNGEE. The CDR3 sequence: CASSVSSGRSTDTQYF. CDR3 in DNA: TGTGCCAGCAGCGTATCTAGCGGGAGAAGCACAGATACGCAGTATTTT.

Ten or more counts support this clonotype. This chain links TRBV3-1 with TRBJ1-5; D may be TRBD1 (6 bases). The germline V and J ends were trimmed by 0 bases and 6 bases, with 12 bases remaining between them. Germline CDR1 reads LGHDT; CDR2 reads YNNKEL (reference sequence). The CDR3 spans 15 residues. CDR3 nucleotide sequence: TGTGCCAGCAGCCAAGATAGGGGGGGTGGTCAGCCCCAGCATTTT. Protein: CASSQDRGGGQPQHF.

This clonotype has more than one count but fewer than ten. A read error may be the cause here, since a much bigger clone is one base away. The chain carries TRBV5-1 and TRBJ2-3, with TRBD2 as a possible D gene (5 bases). Looked up from germline, CDR1 is SGHRS and CDR2 is YFSETQ. CDR3 size: 13 residues. CDR3 amino acids: CASSPPSTDKQYF. Here the CDR3 DNA reads TGCGCCAGCAGTCCACCTAGCACAGATAAGCAGTATTTT.

This clonotype was recorded many times. J is TRBJ1-1 and V is TRBV12-3 or TRBV12-4; D is unclear. The CDR3 sequence is 13 residues long. V gave up 3 bases and J gave up 0 bases, with 5 bases separating them. CDR3 residues: CASSLGVNTEAFF. The CDR3 DNA follows: TGTGCCAGCAGTTTGGGAGTGAACACTGAAGCTTTCTTT.

The chain combines TRBV25-1 with TRBJ1-5; no definite D call. The CDR3 contains 12 residues. Per the germline V gene, CDR1 is MGHDK and CDR2 is SYGVNS. Between the trimmed V and J ends, which lost 4 bases and 4 bases, there was a span of 5 bases. The CDR3 region is CASSARNQPQHF. The CDR3 region has the DNA TGTGCCAGCAGTGCGAGGAATCAGCCCCAGCATTTT.

At least ten counts were recorded for this clonotype. The chain employs TRBV6-5 and TRBJ1-1, with D unclear. The CDR3 has 14 amino acids. With 0 bases removed from V and 9 bases from J, the gap between germline ends came to 14 bases. Germline CDR1 reads MNHEY; CDR2 reads SVGAGI. The CDR3 DNA reads TGTGCCAGCAGTTACTCCTCCCATATAGGGAAAGCTTTCTTT. It is translated as CASSYSSHIGKAFF.

This clonotype was detected ten times or more. V usage is TRBV7-8 and J usage is TRBJ2-5, with D hard to call. The CDR3 is 13 amino acids. Trimming removed 1 base from V and 3 bases from J, with 6 bases in between. The germline V gene encodes CDR1 SGHVS and CDR2 FQNEAQ. The CDR3 protein is CASSLVQKETQYF. CDR3 nucleotides: TGTGCCAGCAGCTTAGTCCAAAAAGAGACCCAGTACTTC.

This clonotype was seen a few times. This chain joins TRBV18 and TRBJ1-5, with TRBD1 identical over 9 bases. The CDR3 contains 15 residues. CDR1 KGHSH and CDR2 LQKENI come from the germline V gene. V trimming: 3 bases; J trimming: 4 bases; junction bases outside the gene matches: 4. The CDR3 DNA reads TGTGCCAGCTCACCGGCGACAGGGGGGAATCAGCCCCAGCATTTT. Protein product: CASSPATGGNQPQHF.

This clonotype has just a few counts. J is TRBJ2-1 and V is TRBV4-1; D perhaps matches TRBD2 (5 bases). The V gene's germline CDR1 is MGHRA and CDR2 YSYEKL. This CDR3 has 17 residues. V dropped 0 bases and J dropped 0 bases, with 12 bases sitting between them. The CDR3 here is CASSQDETAGSYNEQFF. The CDR3 DNA is TGCGCCAGCAGCCAAGATGAAACTGCGGGCTCCTACAATGAGCAGTTCTTC.

This clonotype was observed many times. The CDR3 DNA is TGTGCCAGCCGGCTGGGGGGACCCTACGAGCAGTACTTC. Protein: CASRLGGPYEQYF. The V call is TRBV5-5, the J call TRBJ2-7; a possible D gene is TRBD2 (6 bases). Trimming removed 7 bases from V and 2 bases from J, with 13 bases in between. Germline-derived CDR1 and CDR2 are SGHKS and YYEKEE (reference sequence). This CDR3 has 13 amino acids.

Concerning this clonotype: A clone one base away is much larger, so this may be a read error. The genes are TRBV7-9 and TRBJ2-2; D possibly matches TRBD1 or TRBD2 (5 bases each). This CDR3 has 14 amino acids. The V gene's germline CDR1 is SEHNR and CDR2 FQNEAQ (reference sequence). CDR3 residues: CASTPRWGTGEPFF. CDR3 coding DNA: TGTGCCAGCACCCCGAGGTGGGGGACCGGGGAGCCGTTTTTT.

This clonotype has a count of ten or more. V usage is TRBV5-1 and J usage is TRBJ1-1, with D uncertain. With 0 bases removed from V and 4 bases from J, the gap between germline ends came to 10 bases. The CDR3 length is 14 residues. Germline V gene data show CDR1 as SGHRS and CDR2 as YFSETQ. As DNA, the CDR3 is TGCGCCAGCAGCTTGGGCCCAGAACGCACTGAAGCTTTCTTT. Residues: CASSLGPERTEAFF.

This clonotype has a handful of counts. The chain carries TRBV7-2 and TRBJ1-5; 8 positions match TRBD1. Germline trimming cut 2 bases from V and 5 bases from J; bases unmatched to any gene: 8. This CDR3 region has 16 residues. The germline V gene encodes CDR1 SGHTA and CDR2 FQGNSA. The CDR3 here is CASSLHQGAWYQPQHF. For the CDR3, the DNA is TGTGCCAGCAGCTTACACCAGGGGGCATGGTATCAGCCCCAGCATTTT.